Listed below are T cell receptor beta chains from one sample, sequenced in a study of cytomegalovirus exposure and HLA in healthy donors. Some clones are missing from TCRdb's copy, which holds only in-frame ones; the method was immunoSEQ multiplex PCR. Among about 170,000 clones listed, 79% were seen once. Sequencing used PBMCs. These receptors were taken from a woman in her forties or fifties in good health and CMV-seronegative. Both conserved end residues are part of each CDR3. D genes are given only for firm matches. A clone size is listed for some rows: how often the clone was seen (once, few, many), or a class if it is expanded.

d_gene	abundance	v_gene	j_gene	CDR3nt	CDR3aa
TRBD1	-	TRBV7-9	TRBJ2-7	TGTGCCAGCAGCTCTGACAGGGCCGAGCAGTACTTC	CASSSDRAEQYF
-	-	TRBV5-6	TRBJ1-4	TGTGCCAGCAGCTTATTCGACAGATATAATGAAAAACTGTTTTTT	CASSLFDRYNEKLFF
TRBD2	-	TRBV19	TRBJ2-3	TGTGCCACCAGGACTAGCGGGGCGAGCACAGATACGCAGTATTTT	CATRTSGASTDTQYF
-	-	TRBV5-8	TRBJ1-2	TGTGCCACGAGACAGACTGTTACCCTTACTAACTATGGCTACACCTTC	CATRQTVTLTNYGYTF
TRBD1	-	TRBV28	TRBJ1-1	TGTGCCAGCAGCTTGTATCTCTCGGACAGGGGGCAAATGAACACTGAAGCTTTCTTT	CASSLYLSDRGQMNTEAFF
-	-	TRBV15	TRBJ1-1	TGTGCCACCAGTGTAGTACCGAACACTGAAGCTTTCTTT	CATSVVPNTEAFF
TRBD1	-	TRBV6-6	TRBJ2-5	TGTGCCAGCAGTTACTCGAAGGGGGCTGAGACCCAGTACTTC	CASSYSKGAETQYF
TRBD1	once	TRBV27	TRBJ1-1	TGTGCCAGCAGTTTATTCCCAGGGGGGAACACTGAAGCTTTCTTT	CASSLFPGGNTEAFF
TRBD2	-	TRBV6-5	TRBJ2-2	TGTGCCAGCAGTTACTTACTAGCGGGTTTCACCGGGGAGCTGTTTTTT	CASSYLLAGFTGELFF
TRBD2	-	TRBV5-4	TRBJ2-3	TGTGCCAGTAAGGCGGGAGAGCTCACAGATACGCAGTATTTT	CASKAGELTDTQYF